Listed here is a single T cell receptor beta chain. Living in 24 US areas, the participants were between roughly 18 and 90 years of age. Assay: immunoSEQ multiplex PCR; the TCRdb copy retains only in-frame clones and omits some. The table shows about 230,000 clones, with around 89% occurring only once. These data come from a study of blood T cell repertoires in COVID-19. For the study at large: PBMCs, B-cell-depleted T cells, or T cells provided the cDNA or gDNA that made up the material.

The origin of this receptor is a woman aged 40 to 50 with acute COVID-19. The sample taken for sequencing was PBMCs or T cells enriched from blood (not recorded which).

CDR3 residues: CASSLAPGAGGTGANYGYTF. Here the CDR3 DNA reads TGCGCCAGCAGCTTGGCCCCGGGGGCCGGCGGGACAGGGGCTAACTATGGCTACACCTTC. V is TRBV5-1 and J is TRBJ1-2, with 10 bases matching TRBD1. V lost 0 bases to trimming and J lost 0 bases; unmatched junction nucleotides: 14. This CDR3 is 20 amino acids long. The germline gives CDR1 SGHRS, CDR2 YFSETQ.